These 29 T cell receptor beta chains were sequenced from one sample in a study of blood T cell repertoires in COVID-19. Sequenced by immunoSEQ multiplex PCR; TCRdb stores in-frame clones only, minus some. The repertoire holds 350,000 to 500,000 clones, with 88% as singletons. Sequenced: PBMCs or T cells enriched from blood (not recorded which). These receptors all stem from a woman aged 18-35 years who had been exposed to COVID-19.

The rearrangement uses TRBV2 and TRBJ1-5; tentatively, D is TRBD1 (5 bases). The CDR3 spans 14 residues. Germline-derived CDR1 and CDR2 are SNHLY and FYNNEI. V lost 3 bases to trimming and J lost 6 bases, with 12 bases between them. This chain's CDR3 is CASSDAWGVQPQHF. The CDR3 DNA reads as TGTGCCAGCAGTGATGCCTGGGGGGTTCAGCCCCAGCATTTT.

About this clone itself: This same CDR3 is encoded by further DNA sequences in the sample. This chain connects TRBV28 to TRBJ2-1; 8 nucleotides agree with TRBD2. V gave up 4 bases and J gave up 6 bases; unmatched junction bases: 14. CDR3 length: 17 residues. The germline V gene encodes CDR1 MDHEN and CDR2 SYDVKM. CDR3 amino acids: CASSSPLAGGYLNEQFF. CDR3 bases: TGTGCCAGCAGTTCTCCCTTGGCGGGGGGTTACCTCAATGAGCAGTTCTTC.

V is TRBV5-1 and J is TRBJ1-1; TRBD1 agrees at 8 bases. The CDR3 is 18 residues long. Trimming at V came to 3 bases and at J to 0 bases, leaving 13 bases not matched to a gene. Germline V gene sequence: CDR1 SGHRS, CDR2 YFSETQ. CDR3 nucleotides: TGCGCCAGCAGCTCGATACTATGGGGACAGGACTTGAACACTGAAGCTTTCTTT. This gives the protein CASSSILWGQDLNTEAFF. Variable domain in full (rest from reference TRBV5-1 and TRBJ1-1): KAGVTQTPRYLIKTRGQQVTLSCSPISGHRSVSWYQQTPGQGLQFLFEYFSETQRNKGNFPGRFSGRQFSNSRSEMNVSTLELGDSALYLCASSSILWGQDLNTEAFFGQGTRLTVV.

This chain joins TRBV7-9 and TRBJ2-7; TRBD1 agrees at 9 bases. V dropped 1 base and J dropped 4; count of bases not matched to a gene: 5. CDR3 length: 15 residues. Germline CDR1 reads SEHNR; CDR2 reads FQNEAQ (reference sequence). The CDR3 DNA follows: TGTGCCAGCAGCTTAGAGGGACAGGGATTGTACGAGCAGTACTTC. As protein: CASSLEGQGLYEQYF.

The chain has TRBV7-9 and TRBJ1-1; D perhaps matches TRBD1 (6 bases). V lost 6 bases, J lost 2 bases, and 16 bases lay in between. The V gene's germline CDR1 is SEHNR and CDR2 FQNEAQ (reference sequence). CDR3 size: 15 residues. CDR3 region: CASSHAGAINTEAFF. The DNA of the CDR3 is TGTGCCAGCAGTCACGCAGGGGCAATTAACACTGAAGCTTTCTTT.

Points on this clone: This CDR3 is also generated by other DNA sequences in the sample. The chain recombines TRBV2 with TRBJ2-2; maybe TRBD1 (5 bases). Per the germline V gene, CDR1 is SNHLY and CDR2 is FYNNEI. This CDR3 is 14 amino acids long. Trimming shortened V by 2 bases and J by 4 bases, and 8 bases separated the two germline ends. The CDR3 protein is CASSEQGGTGELFF. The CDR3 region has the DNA TGTGCCAGCAGTGAACAGGGCGGCACCGGGGAGCTGTTTTTT.

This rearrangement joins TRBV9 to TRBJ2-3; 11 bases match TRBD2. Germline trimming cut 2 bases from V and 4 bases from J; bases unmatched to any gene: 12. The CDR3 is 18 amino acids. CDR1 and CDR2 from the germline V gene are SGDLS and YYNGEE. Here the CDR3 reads CASSVRSTLAGGADTQYF. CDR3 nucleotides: TGTGCCAGCAGCGTCCGAAGCACTCTAGCGGGAGGAGCAGATACGCAGTATTTT.

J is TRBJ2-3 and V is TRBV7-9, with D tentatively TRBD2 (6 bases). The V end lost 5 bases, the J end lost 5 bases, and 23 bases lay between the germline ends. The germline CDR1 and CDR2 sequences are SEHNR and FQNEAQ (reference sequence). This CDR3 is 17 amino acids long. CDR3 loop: CASSDKGTSKWLDTQYF. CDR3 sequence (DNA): TGTGCCAGCAGCGATAAAGGGACTTCGAAATGGTTAGATACGCAGTATTTT.

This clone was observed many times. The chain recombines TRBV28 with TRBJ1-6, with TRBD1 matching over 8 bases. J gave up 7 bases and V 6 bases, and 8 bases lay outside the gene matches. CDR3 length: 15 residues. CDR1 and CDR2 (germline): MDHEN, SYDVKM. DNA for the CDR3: TGTGCCAGCAGGGCCGGACAGGGTTGGAATTCACCCCTCCACTTT. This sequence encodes CASRAGQGWNSPLHF.

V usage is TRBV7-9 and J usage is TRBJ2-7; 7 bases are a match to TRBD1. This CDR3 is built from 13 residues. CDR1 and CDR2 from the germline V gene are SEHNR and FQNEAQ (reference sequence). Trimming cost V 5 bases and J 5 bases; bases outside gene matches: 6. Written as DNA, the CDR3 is TGTGCCAGCAGCGGACAGGCCTGGGACGAGCAGTACTTC. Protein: CASSGQAWDEQYF.

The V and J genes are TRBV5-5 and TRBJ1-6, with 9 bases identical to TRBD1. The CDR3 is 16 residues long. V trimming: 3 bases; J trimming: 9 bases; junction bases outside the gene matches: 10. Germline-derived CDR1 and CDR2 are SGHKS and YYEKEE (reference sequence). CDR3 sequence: CASSWDRVVVGSPLHF. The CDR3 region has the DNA TGTGCCAGCAGCTGGGACAGGGTAGTAGTCGGTTCACCCCTCCACTTT.

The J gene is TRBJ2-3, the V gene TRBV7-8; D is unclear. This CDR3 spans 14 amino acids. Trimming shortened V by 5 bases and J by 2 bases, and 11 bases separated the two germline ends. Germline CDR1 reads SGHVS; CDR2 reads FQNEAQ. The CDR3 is CASSHSGLTDTQYF. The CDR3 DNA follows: TGTGCCAGCAGCCATTCTGGGCTCACAGATACGCAGTATTTT.

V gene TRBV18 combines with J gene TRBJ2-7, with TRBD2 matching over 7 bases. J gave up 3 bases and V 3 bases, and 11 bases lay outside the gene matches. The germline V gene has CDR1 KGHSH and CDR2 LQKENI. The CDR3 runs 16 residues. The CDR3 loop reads CASSPPMGGSRYEQYF. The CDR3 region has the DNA TGTGCCAGCTCACCTCCAATGGGAGGGTCCCGCTACGAGCAGTACTTC.

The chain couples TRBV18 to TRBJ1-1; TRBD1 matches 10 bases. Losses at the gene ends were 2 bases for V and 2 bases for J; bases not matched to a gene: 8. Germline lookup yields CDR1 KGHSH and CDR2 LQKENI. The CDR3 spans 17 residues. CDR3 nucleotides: TGTGCCAGCTCACCAATACCCTCGACAGGGGGCAACACTGAAGCTTTCTTT. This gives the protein CASSPIPSTGGNTEAFF. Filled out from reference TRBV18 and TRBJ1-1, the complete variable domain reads NAGVMQNPRHLVRRRGQEARLRCSPMKGHSHVYWYRQLPEEGLKFMVYLQKENIIDESGMPKERFSAEFPKEGPSILRIQQVVRGDSAAYFCASSPIPSTGGNTEAFFGQGTRLTVV.

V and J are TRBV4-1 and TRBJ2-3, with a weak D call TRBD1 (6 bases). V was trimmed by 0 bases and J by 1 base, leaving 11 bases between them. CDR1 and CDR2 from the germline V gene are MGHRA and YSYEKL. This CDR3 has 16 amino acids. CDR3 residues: CASSQDLGAGTDTQYF. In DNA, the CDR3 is TGCGCCAGCAGCCAAGATCTGGGGGCAGGCACAGATACGCAGTATTTT.

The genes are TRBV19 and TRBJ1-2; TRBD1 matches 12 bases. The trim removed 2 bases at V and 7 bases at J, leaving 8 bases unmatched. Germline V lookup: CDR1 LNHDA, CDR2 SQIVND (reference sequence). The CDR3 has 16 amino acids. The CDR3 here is CASSIIRDRGPVGYTF. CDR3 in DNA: TGTGCCAGTAGTATAATACGGGACAGGGGGCCGGTTGGCTACACCTTC.

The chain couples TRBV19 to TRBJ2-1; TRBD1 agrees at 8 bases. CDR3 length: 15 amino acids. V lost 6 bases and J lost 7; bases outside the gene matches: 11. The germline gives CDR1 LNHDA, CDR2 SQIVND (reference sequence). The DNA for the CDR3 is TGTGCCAGTAGCCTAACAGGGGGGACTCTAAATGAGCAGTTCTTC. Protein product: CASSLTGGTLNEQFF.

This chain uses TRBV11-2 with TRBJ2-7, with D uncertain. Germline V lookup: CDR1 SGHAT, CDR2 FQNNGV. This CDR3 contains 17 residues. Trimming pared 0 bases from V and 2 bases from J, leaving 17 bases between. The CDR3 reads CASSLERVSLGAYEQYF. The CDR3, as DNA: TGTGCCAGCAGCTTAGAACGGGTCAGTCTCGGTGCCTACGAGCAGTACTTC.

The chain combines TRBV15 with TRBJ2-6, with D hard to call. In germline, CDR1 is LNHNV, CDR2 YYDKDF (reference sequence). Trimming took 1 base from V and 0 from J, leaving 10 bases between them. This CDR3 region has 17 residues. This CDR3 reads CATSRAVLSSGANVLTF. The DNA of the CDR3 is TGTGCCACCAGCAGAGCGGTCCTAAGCTCTGGGGCCAACGTCCTGACTTTC.

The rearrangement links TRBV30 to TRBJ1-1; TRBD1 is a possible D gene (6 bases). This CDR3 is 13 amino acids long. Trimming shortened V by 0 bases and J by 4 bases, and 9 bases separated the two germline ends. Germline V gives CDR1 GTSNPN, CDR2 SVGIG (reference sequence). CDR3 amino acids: CAWSVTGFTEAFF. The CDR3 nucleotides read TGTGCCTGGAGTGTAACAGGGTTCACTGAAGCTTTCTTT.

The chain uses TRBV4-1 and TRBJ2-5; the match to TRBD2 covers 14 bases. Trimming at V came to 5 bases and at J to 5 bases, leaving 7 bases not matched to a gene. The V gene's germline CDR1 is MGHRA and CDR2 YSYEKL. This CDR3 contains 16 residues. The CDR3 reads CASSGGLAGVVETQYF. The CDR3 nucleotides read TGCGCCAGCAGCGGGGGACTAGCGGGAGTAGTGGAGACCCAGTACTTC.

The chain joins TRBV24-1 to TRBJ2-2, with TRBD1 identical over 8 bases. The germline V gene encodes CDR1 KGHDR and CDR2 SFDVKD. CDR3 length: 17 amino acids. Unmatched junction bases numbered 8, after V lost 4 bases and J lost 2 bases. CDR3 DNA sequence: TGTGCCACCAGTGACTTCCAGGGGGCTTTTAACACCGGGGAGCTGTTTTTT. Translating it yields CATSDFQGAFNTGELFF.

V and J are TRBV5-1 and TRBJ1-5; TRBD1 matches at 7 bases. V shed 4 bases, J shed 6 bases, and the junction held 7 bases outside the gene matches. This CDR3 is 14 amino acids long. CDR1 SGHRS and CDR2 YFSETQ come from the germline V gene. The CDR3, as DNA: TGCGCCAGCAGCCCGGAACAGGGGAGTCAGCCCCAGCATTTT. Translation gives CASSPEQGSQPQHF.

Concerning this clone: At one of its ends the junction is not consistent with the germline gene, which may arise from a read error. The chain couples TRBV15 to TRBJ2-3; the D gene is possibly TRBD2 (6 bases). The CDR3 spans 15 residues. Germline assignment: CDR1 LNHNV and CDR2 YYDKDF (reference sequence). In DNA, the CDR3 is TGTACCACCAGCAGAGATTTAGCGGACACAGATACGCAGTATTTT. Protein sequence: CTTSRDLADTDTQYF.

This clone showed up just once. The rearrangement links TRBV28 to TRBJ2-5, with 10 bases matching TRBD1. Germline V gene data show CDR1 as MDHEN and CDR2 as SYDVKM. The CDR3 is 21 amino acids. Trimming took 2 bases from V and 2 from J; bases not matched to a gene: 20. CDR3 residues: CASSLNSDPGQGNEIQETQYF. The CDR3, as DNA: TGTGCCAGCAGTTTAAATTCCGATCCGGGACAGGGGAATGAAATTCAAGAGACCCAGTACTTC.

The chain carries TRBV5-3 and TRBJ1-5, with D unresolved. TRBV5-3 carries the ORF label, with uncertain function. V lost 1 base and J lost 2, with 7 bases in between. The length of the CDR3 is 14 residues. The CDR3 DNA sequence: TGTGCCAGAAGCTTGTGGCAGGGCAATCAGCCCCAGCATTTT. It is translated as CARSLWQGNQPQHF.

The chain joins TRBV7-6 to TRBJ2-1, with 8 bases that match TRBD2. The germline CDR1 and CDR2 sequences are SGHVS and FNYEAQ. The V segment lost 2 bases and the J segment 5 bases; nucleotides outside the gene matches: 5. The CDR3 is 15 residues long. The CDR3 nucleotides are TGTGCCAGCAGCTTATCTCCAGCGGGAGACAATGAGCAGTTCTTC. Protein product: CASSLSPAGDNEQFF.

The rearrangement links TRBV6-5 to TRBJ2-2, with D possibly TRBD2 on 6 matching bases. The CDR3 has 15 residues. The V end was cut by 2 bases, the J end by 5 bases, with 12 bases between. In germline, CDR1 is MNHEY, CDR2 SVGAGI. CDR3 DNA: TGTGCCAGCAGTTACGGATTGGAGGGGACCGGGGAGCTGTTTTTT. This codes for CASSYGLEGTGELFF.

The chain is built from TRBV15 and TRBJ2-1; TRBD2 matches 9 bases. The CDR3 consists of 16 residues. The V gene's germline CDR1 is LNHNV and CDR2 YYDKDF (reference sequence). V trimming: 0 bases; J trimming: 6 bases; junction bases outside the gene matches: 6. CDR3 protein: CATSRDLSGSFNEQFF. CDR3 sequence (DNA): TGTGCCACCAGCAGAGATCTTAGCGGGAGCTTCAATGAGCAGTTCTTC.